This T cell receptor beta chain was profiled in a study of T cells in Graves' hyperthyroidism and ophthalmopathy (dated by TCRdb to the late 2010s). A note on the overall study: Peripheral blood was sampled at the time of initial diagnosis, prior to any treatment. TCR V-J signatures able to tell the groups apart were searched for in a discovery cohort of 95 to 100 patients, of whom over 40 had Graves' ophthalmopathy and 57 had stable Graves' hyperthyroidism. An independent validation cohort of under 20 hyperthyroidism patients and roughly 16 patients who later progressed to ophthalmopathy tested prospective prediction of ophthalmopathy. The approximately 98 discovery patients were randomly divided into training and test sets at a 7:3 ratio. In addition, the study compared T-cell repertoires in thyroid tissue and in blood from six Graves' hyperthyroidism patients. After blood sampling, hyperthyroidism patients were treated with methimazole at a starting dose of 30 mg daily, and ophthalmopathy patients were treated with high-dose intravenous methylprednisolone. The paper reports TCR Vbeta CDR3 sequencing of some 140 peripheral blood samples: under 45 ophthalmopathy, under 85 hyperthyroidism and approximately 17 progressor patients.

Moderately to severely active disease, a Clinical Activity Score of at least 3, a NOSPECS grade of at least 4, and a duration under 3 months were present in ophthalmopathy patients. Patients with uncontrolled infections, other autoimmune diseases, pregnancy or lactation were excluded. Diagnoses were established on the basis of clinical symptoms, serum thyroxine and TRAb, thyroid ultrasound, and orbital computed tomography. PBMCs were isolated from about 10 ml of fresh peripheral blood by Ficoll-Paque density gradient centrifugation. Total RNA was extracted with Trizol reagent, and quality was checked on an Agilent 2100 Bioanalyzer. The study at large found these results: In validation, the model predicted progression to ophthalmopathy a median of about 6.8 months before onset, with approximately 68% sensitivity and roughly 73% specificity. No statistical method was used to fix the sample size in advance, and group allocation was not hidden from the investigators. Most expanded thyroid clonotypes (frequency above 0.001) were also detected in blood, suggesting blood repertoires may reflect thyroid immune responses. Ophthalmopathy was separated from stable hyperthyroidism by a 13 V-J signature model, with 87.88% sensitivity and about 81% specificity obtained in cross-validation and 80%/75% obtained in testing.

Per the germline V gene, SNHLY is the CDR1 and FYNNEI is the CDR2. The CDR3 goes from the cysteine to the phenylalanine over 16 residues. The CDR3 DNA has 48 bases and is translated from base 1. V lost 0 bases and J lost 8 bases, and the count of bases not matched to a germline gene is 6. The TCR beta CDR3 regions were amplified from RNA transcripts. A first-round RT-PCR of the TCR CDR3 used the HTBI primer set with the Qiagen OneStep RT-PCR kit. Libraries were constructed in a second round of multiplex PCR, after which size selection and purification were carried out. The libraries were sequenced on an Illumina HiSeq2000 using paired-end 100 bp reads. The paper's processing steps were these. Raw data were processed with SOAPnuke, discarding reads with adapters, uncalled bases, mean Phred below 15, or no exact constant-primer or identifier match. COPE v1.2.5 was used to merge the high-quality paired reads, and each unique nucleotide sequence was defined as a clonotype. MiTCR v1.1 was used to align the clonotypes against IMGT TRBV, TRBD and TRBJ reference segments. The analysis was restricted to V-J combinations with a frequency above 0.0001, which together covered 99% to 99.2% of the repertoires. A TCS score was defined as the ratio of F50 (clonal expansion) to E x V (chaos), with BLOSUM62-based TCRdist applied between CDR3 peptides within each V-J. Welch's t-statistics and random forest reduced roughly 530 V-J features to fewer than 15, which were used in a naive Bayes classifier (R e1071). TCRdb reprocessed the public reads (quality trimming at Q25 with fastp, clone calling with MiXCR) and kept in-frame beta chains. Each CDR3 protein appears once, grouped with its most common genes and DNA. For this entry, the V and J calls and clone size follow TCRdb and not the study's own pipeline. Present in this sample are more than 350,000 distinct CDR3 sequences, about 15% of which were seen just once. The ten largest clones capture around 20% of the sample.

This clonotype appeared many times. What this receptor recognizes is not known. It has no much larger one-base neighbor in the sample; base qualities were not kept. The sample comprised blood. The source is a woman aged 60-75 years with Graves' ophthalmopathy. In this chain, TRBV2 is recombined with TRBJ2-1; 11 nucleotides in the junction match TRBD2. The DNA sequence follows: TGTGCCAGCAGTGAAGCGCGACTAGCGGGAAGGTATGAGCAGTTCTTC. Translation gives CASSEARLAGRYEQFF.